This T cell receptor (beta chain) was retrieved from a study of T cell repertoires in cytomegalovirus infection. Study summary: Public TCR beta signatures provided an indication of both CMV infection and a matching HLA type. General study points: CMV-specific TCR beta clonotypes restricted by HLA-C were the ones dominating the ex vivo response.

Note on this clonotype: Its antigen is unidentified.

One entry per CDR3 protein, called by TCRdb with MiXCR from the reads. The repertoire holds 150,000 to 200,000 distinct CDR3 sequences, with approximately 19% as singletons. Sequencing input: PBMCs. This sequence originates from a human donor in good health (CMV status not recorded). Some clones in this sample may be carry-over from other donors' samples.

This CDR3 is CASTSRLGSYNEQFF. As DNA, the CDR3 is TGTGCCAGCACTTCCAGACTTGGCTCCTACAATGAGCAGTTCTTC. V usage is TRBV6-2 or TRBV6-3 and J usage is TRBJ2-1; D ambiguous. Trimming removed 7 bases from V and 0 bases from J, with 13 bases in between. The V gene's germline CDR1 is MNHEY and CDR2 SVGEGT. This CDR3 has 15 amino acids.